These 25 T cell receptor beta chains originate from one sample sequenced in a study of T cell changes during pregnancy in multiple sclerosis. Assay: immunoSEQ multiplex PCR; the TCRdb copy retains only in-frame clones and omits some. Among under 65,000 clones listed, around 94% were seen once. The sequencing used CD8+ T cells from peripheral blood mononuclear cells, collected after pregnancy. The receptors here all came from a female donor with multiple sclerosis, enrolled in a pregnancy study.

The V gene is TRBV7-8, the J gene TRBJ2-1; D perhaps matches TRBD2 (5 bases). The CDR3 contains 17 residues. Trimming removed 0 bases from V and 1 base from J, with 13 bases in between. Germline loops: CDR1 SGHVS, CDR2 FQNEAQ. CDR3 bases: TGTGCCAGCAGCTTAGCGGTAGCGAATCCATCCTACAATGAGCAGTTCTTC. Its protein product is CASSLAVANPSYNEQFF. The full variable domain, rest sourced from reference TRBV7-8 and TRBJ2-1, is GAGVSQSPRYKVAKRGQDVALRCDPISGHVSLFWYQQALGQGPEFLTYFQNEAQLDKSGLPSDRFFAERPEGSVSTLKIQRTQQEDSAVYLCASSLAVANPSYNEQFFGPGTRLTVL.

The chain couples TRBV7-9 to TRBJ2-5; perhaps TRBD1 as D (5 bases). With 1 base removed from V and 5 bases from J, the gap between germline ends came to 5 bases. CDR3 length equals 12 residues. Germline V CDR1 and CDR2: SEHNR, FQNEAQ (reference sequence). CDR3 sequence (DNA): TGTGCCAGCAGCTTAGGACAGGAGACCCAGTACTTC. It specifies CASSLGQETQYF.

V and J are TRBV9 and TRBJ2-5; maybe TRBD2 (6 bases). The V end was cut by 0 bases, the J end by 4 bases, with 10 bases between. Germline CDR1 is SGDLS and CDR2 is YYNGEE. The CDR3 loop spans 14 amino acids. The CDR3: CASSVAGGTETQYF. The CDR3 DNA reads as TGTGCCAGCAGCGTAGCTGGGGGGACAGAGACCCAGTACTTC.

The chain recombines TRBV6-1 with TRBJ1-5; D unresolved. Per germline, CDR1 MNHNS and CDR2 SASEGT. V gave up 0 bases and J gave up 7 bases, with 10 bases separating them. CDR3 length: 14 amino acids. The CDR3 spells CASSEALSGQPQHF. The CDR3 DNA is TGTGCCAGCAGTGAAGCGCTGAGCGGGCAGCCCCAGCATTTT.

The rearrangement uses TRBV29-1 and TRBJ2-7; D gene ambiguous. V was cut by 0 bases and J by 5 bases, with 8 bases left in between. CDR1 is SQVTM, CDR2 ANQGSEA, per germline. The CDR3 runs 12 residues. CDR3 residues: CSVEENKNEQYF. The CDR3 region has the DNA TGCAGCGTTGAAGAAAACAAGAACGAGCAGTACTTC.

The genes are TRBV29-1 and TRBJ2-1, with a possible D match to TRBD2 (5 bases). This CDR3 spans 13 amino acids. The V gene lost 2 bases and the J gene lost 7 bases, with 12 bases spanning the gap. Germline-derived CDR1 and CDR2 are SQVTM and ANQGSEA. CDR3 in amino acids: CSVEIEGVNEQFF. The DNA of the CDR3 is TGCAGCGTTGAAATCGAGGGTGTGAATGAGCAGTTCTTC.

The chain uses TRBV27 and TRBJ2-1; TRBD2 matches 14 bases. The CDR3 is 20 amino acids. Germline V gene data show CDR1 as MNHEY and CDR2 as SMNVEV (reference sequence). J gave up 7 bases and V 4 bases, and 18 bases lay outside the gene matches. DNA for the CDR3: TGTGCCAGCAGTTCCCTGAGTGGGACTAGCGGGAGTAGGGGAAAAAATGAGCAGTTCTTC. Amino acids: CASSSLSGTSGSRGKNEQFF.

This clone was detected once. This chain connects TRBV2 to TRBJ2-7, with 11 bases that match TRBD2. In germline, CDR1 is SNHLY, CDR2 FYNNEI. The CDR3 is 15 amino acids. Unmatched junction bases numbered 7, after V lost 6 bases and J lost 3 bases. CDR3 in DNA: TGTGCCAGCAGGGATAGCGGGAGGGCCTACTACGAGCAGTACTTC. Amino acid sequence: CASRDSGRAYYEQYF.

CDR3 sequence: CASSVGGGSSYNEQFF. The CDR3 DNA follows: TGTGCCAGCAGCGTAGGGGGCGGGAGCTCCTACAATGAGCAGTTCTTC. This chain links TRBV9 with TRBJ2-1; 7 bases match TRBD2. Losses at the gene ends were 0 bases for V and 0 bases for J; bases not matched to a gene: 3. Germline V lookup: CDR1 SGDLS, CDR2 YYNGEE. This CDR3 is built from 16 residues.

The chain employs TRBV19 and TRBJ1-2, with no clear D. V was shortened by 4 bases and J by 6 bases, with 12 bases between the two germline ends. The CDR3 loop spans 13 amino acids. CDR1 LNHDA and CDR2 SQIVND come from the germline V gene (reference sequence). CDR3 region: CASSNSLPNGYTF. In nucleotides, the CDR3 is TGTGCCAGTAGTAATTCCCTCCCTAATGGCTACACCTTC.

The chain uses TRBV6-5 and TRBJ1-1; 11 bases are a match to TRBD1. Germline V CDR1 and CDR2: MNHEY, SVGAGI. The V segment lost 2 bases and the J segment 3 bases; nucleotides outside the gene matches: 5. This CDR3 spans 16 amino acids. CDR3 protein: CASSYGTGGWDTEAFF. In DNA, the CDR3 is TGTGCCAGCAGTTACGGGACAGGGGGTTGGGACACTGAAGCTTTCTTT.

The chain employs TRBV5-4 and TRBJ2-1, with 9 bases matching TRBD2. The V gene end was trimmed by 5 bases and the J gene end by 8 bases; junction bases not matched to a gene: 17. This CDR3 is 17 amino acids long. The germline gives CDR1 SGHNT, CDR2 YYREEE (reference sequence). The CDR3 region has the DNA TGTGCCAGCAGTTCAACTCTGGACTTAGCGGGAGTATATGAGCAGTTCTTC. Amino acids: CASSSTLDLAGVYEQFF.

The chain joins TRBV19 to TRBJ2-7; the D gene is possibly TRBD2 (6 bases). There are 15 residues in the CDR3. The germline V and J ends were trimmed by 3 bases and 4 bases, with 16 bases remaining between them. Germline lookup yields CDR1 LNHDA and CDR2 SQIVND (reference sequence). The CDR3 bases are TGTGCCAGTAGTATCGATAGCGGAACGTTTTACGAGCAGTACTTC. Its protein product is CASSIDSGTFYEQYF.

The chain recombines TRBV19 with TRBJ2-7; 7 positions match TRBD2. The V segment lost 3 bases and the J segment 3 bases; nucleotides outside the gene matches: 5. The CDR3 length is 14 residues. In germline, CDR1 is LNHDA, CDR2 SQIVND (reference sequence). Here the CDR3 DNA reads TGTGCCAGTAGTATTGCCAGCGGGATCTACGAGCAGTACTTC. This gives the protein CASSIASGIYEQYF.

CDR3: CASGTGTPEKLFF. DNA of the CDR3: TGCGCCAGCGGTACCGGGACACCGGAAAAACTGTTTTTT. J is TRBJ1-4 and V is TRBV10-2; a possible D gene is TRBD1 (6 bases). V was cut by 8 bases and J by 8 bases, with 15 bases left in between. This CDR3 is built from 13 residues. From germline, CDR1 is WSHSY and CDR2 SAAADI.

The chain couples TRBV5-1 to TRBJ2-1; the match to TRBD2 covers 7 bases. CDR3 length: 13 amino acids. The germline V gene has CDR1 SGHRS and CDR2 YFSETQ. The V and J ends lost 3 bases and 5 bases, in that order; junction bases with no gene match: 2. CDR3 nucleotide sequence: TGCGCCAGCAGCTCGGGACTAAACAATGAGCAGTTCTTC. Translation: CASSSGLNNEQFF.

The CDR3 DNA reads TGTGCCAGCAGCATCTACGCCCGGGACAGGCGAGAGACCCAGTACTTC. Protein sequence: CASSIYARDRRETQYF. This chain uses TRBV7-6 with TRBJ2-5; the match to TRBD1 covers 8 bases. The CDR3 covers 16 residues. Losses at the gene ends were 5 bases for V and 4 bases for J; bases not matched to a gene: 12. In germline, CDR1 is SGHVS, CDR2 FNYEAQ.

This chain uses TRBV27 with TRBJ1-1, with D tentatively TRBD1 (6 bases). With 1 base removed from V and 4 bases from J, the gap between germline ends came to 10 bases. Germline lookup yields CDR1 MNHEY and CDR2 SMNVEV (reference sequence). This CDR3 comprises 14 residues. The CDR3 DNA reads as TGTGCCAGCAGTTTATGGTCAGGGGTCACTGAAGCTTTCTTT. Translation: CASSLWSGVTEAFF.

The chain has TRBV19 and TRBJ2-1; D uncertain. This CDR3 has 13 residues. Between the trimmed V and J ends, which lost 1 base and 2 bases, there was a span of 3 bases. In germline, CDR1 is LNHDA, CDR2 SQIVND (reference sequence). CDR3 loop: CASSIVAYNEQFF. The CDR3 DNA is TGTGCCAGTAGTATAGTAGCCTACAATGAGCAGTTCTTC.

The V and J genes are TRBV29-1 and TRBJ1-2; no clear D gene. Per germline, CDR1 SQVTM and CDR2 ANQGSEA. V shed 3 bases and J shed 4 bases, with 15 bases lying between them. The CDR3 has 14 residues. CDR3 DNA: TGCAGCGTTGATCTGGCAGGCCCGCTCTATGGCTACACCTTC. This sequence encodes CSVDLAGPLYGYTF.

The CDR3 DNA reads TGCAGCGTTGAGGGACTAGCGGGAGCGTTAGGCTCCTACAATGAGCAGTTCTTC. Translated: CSVEGLAGALGSYNEQFF. The chain joins TRBV29-1 to TRBJ2-1; TRBD2 matches at 14 bases. Germline V CDR1 and CDR2: SQVTM, ANQGSEA. The CDR3 sequence is 18 residues long. The V gene end was trimmed by 3 bases and the J gene end by 0 bases; junction bases not matched to a gene: 7.

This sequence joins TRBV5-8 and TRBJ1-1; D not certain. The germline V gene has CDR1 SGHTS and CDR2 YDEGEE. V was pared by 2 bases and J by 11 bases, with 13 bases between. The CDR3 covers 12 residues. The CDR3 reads CASSFNPGSAFF. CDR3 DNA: TGTGCCAGCAGCTTTAATCCCGGTTCGGCTTTCTTT.

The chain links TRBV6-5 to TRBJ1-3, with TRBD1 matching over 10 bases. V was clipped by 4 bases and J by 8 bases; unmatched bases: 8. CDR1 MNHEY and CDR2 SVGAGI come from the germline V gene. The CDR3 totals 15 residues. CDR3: CASSFNRDRGHTIYF. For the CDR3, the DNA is TGTGCCAGCAGTTTCAACCGGGACAGGGGACACACCATATATTTT.

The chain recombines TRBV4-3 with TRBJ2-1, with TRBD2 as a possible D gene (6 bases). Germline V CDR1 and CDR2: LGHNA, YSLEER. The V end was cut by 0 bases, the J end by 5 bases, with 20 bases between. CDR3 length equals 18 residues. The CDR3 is CASSQDVTSCPCDNEQFF. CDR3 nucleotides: TGCGCCAGCAGCCAAGACGTCACTAGCTGTCCCTGTGACAATGAGCAGTTCTTC.

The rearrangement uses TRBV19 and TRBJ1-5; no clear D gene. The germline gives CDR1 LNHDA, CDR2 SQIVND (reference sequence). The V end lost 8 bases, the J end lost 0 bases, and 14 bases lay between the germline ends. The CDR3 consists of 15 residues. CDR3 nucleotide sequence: TGTGCCAGTCATCCGGCGGCCGTTAGCAATCAGCCCCAGCATTTT. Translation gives CASHPAAVSNQPQHF.